The entry below gives a single T cell receptor beta chain sequence along with its context. Antigen: not known. This record comes from a study of beta chain features in type 1 diabetes. Regarding the study as a whole: Fewer junction insertions and more nucleotide deletions appeared in type 1 diabetes patients. Among all four CD4+ subsets, Type 1 diabetes patients had TCRB CDR3s that were moderately but significantly shorter.

In germline, CDR1 is SNHLY, CDR2 FYNNEI. The CDR3 extends over 14 amino acids. Trimming pared 7 bases from V and 5 bases from J, leaving 18 bases between. Expressed TCRB transcripts were sequenced after all isolated RNA was converted to cDNA. Profiled with immunoSEQ multiplex PCR; TCRdb holds only in-frame clones, not every one. The data hold 100,000 to 150,000 clones, with roughly a sixth observed a single time. The sequence was collected from a man aged 18 to 29 with type 1 diabetes. Material for sequencing was central memory CD4+ T cells from blood. This rearrangement joins TRBV2 to TRBJ2-7, with TRBD1 as a possible D gene (5 bases). The CDR3 DNA sequence: TGTGCCAGCACCCTTCGAGTCAGGGCCGACGAGCAGTACTTC. Amino acid sequence: CASTLRVRADEQYF.